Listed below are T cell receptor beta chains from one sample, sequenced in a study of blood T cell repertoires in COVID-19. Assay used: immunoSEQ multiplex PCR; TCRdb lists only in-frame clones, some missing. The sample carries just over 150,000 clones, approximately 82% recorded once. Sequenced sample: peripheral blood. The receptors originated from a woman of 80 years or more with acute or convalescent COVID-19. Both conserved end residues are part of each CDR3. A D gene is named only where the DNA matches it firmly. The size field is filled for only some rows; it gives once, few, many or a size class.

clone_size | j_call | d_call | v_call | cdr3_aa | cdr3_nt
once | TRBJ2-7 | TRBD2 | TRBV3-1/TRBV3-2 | CASSQVPSGSYEQYF | TGTGCCAGCAGCCAAGTCCCTAGCGGCTCCTACGAGCAGTACTTC
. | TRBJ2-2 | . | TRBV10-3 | CAIAGKATGELFF | TGTGCCATCGCGGGAAAGGCCACCGGGGAGCTGTTTTTT
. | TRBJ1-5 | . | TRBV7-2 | CASSPYFGSAVQPQHF | TGTGCCAGCAGCCCGTACTTTGGGAGTGCGGTACAGCCCCAGCATTTT
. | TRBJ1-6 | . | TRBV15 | CATSRDQPGNSPLHF | TGTGCCACCAGCAGAGATCAACCCGGGAATTCACCCCTCCACTTT
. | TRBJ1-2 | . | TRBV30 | CAWDISGNYGYTF | TGTGCCTGGGACATCTCAGGGAACTATGGCTACACCTTC
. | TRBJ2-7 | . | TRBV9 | CASSDQGYEQYF | TGTGCCAGCAGCGACCAGGGCTACGAGCAGTACTTC
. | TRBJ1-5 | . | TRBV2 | CASSAQSISNQPQHF | TGTGCCAGCAGTGCACAGAGCATTAGCAATCAGCCCCAGCATTTT
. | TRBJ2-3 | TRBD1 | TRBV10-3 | CAISERTGGADTQYF | TGTGCCATCAGTGAGCGGACAGGGGGAGCAGATACGCAGTATTTT
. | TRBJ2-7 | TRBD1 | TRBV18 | CASSPRDRVEQYF | TGTGCCAGCTCACCACGGGACAGGGTCGAGCAGTACTTC
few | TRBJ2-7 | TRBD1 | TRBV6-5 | CASSSDRDEQYF | TGTGCCAGCAGTTCGGACAGGGACGAGCAGTACTTC